The 25 T cell receptor beta chains given below trace back to one sample, sequenced in a study of shared clonotypes between healthy human individuals. Profiled with immunoSEQ multiplex PCR; TCRdb holds only in-frame clones, not every one. The table includes under 600,000 clones, roughly 85% detected once. Sequencing input: PBMCs. The receptors stem from a woman in her thirties or forties in good health. Some clones in this sample may be carry-over from other donors' samples.

V and J are TRBV4-1 and TRBJ2-7; 15 nucleotides line up with TRBD2. The germline V gene has CDR1 MGHRA and CDR2 YSYEKL. The CDR3 is made up of 17 amino acids. V gave up 2 bases and J gave up 3 bases; unmatched junction bases: 5. The CDR3 protein is CASSQSGTSGRRYEQYF. CDR3 in DNA: TGCGCCAGCAGCCAATCCGGGACTAGCGGGAGGCGCTACGAGCAGTACTTC.

The CDR3 DNA is TGTGCCAGCAGACTTAGCACAGATACGCAGTATTTT. It translates to CASRLSTDTQYF. This chain joins TRBV6-1 and TRBJ2-3, with no clear D. The CDR3 loop spans 12 amino acids. Trimming removed 6 bases from V and 0 bases from J, with 4 bases in between. Germline-derived CDR1 and CDR2 are MNHNS and SASEGT.

The gene calls are TRBV29-1 and TRBJ2-1; 7 bases fit TRBD2. J was trimmed by 10 bases and V by 8 bases; bases with no gene match: 11. This CDR3 has 12 amino acids. CDR1 is SQVTM and CDR2 is ANQGSEA in the germline V gene. The chain's CDR3 is CSPVGGSGEQFF. CDR3 nucleotides: TGCAGCCCGGTGGGCGGGAGCGGCGAGCAGTTCTTC.

The chain carries TRBV6-5 and TRBJ2-1; 7 nucleotides match TRBD2. This CDR3 contains 15 residues. In germline, CDR1 is MNHEY, CDR2 SVGAGI. V dropped 6 bases and J dropped 7; count of bases not matched to a gene: 12. This chain's CDR3 is CASRRLGLETNEQFF. The CDR3 region has the DNA TGTGCCAGCAGAAGGCTAGGACTAGAGACTAATGAGCAGTTCTTC.

V gene TRBV27 combines with J gene TRBJ2-7, with 7 bases fitting TRBD1. The trim removed 6 bases at V and 2 bases at J, leaving 7 bases unmatched. This CDR3 has 14 residues. Germline V gene lookup returns CDR1 MNHEY and CDR2 SMNVEV (reference sequence). The CDR3 here is CASRGNRGTYEQYF. For the CDR3, the DNA is TGTGCCAGCAGGGGGAACAGGGGAACCTACGAGCAGTACTTC.

The V call is TRBV6-1, the J call TRBJ1-2; D may be TRBD1 (6 bases). The CDR3 runs to 15 residues. V was pared by 3 bases and J by 3 bases, with 14 bases between. Germline V lookup: CDR1 MNHNS, CDR2 SASEGT. CDR3 DNA sequence: TGTGCCAGCAGTGATGTGGGGGGCGCCGACTATGGCTACACCTTC. Amino acid sequence: CASSDVGGADYGYTF.

The V call is TRBV11-2, the J call TRBJ2-1; D possibly corresponds to TRBD1 (6 bases). The CDR3 has 15 residues. V was cut by 0 bases and J by 5 bases, with 11 bases left in between. Germline V gives CDR1 SGHAT, CDR2 FQNNGV. The CDR3 DNA is TGTGCCAGCAGCTTAGATCTGGGGACAAACAATGAGCAGTTCTTC. This sequence encodes CASSLDLGTNNEQFF.

The chain is built from TRBV6-1 and TRBJ1-1, with D hard to call. This CDR3 has 12 amino acids. V gave up 4 bases and J gave up 3 bases, with 6 bases separating them. Germline assignment: CDR1 MNHNS and CDR2 SASEGT. In DNA form, the CDR3 reads TGTGCCAGCAGTGCCTCGGACACTGAAGCTTTCTTT. It is translated as CASSASDTEAFF.

For this clone: The junction does not match germline at one end; this may be a read error. V is TRBV4-2 and J is TRBJ1-1; the D is unclear. The CDR3 has 14 residues. CDR1 LGHNA and CDR2 YNFKEQ come from the germline V gene. The CDR3 region is CAGSQDHKNTEAFF. CDR3 nucleotide sequence: TGTGCCGGCAGCCAGGATCATAAGAACACTGAAGCTTTCTTT.

The J gene is TRBJ1-4, the V gene TRBV6-5, with a possible D match to TRBD1 (5 bases). The CDR3 has 16 residues. The germline V gene encodes CDR1 MNHEY and CDR2 SVGAGI. Trimming removed 0 bases from V and 4 bases from J, with 12 bases in between. In DNA form, the CDR3 reads TGTGCCAGCAGTTACTCAAGTGGGGCCAGTAATGAAAAACTGTTTTTT. It codes for CASSYSSGASNEKLFF.

The V gene is TRBV14, the J gene TRBJ2-7; the D gene could be TRBD1 or TRBD2 (5 bases each). The length of the CDR3 is 17 residues. The germline V and J ends were trimmed by 1 base and 4 bases, with 20 bases remaining between them. Per the germline V gene, CDR1 is SGHDN and CDR2 is FVKESK. The CDR3 loop is CASSQGPGTGRQYEQYF. CDR3 sequence (DNA): TGTGCCAGCAGCCAAGGTCCAGGCACGGGACGCCAATACGAGCAGTACTTC.

This clone was seen a handful of times. The V call is TRBV28, the J call TRBJ1-6, with no clear D. The CDR3 runs to 13 residues. Germline-derived CDR1 and CDR2 are MDHEN and SYDVKM. The germline V and J ends were trimmed by 6 bases and 10 bases, with 13 bases remaining between them. The CDR3 protein is CASSFLGGSPLHF. The DNA of the CDR3 is TGTGCCAGCAGCTTCCTAGGTGGGTCACCCCTCCACTTT.

The chain employs TRBV5-4 and TRBJ1-1; TRBD1 aligns across 7 bases. The CDR3 sequence is 13 residues long. Trimming removed 10 bases from V and 7 bases from J; junction bases left unmatched: 13. The germline CDR1 and CDR2 sequences are SGHNT and YYREEE (reference sequence). The CDR3 sequence is CAEGAGGKVEAFF. In nucleotides, the CDR3 is TGTGCCGAAGGGGCAGGGGGTAAGGTTGAAGCTTTCTTT.

This clone was seen a few times. Because the CDR3 is missing its conserved closing phenylalanine or tryptophan, this is likely a read error. This chain connects TRBV19 to TRBJ1-1; unclear D gene. The CDR3 sequence is 13 residues long. Germline assignment: CDR1 LNHDA and CDR2 SQIVND (reference sequence). The CDR3 DNA sequence: TGTGCCAGTAGTGTGACGGGGAACGCTGAAGCTTTCCTT. Its translation is CASSVTGNAEAFL.

V usage is TRBV29-1 and J usage is TRBJ2-7; 14 nucleotides agree with TRBD2. Germline lookup yields CDR1 SQVTM and CDR2 ANQGSEA. V was pared by 1 base and J by 3 bases, with 2 bases of the junction left unmatched. The length of the CDR3 is 15 residues. CDR3 loop: CSVEGGTSGSYEQYF. CDR3 DNA sequence: TGCAGCGTTGAAGGGGGGACTAGCGGGAGCTACGAGCAGTACTTC.

The V and J genes are TRBV11-3 and TRBJ2-2, with D possibly TRBD1 on 6 matching bases. The CDR3 runs to 15 residues. V was trimmed by 1 base and J by 4 bases, leaving 10 bases between them. CDR1 and CDR2 from the germline V gene are SGHNT and YENEEA. The CDR3 reads CASSLGQGSTGELFF. The CDR3 DNA sequence: TGTGCCAGCAGCTTAGGGCAGGGGTCCACCGGGGAGCTGTTTTTT.

V gene TRBV5-1 combines with J gene TRBJ2-4, with 7 bases lining up with TRBD1. The junction had 9 bases not matched to a gene; V was cut back by 0 bases and J by 9 bases. CDR3 size: 15 residues. Germline CDR1 and CDR2: SGHRS and YFSETQ. The CDR3 here is CASSLVGEGAGIQYF. CDR3 DNA: TGCGCCAGCAGCTTGGTTGGTGAGGGGGCGGGCATTCAGTACTTC.

In its sample, this clone was seen a few times. The V and J genes are TRBV28 and TRBJ1-5; a weak D match, TRBD1 (6 bases). The CDR3 runs 12 residues. Trimming cost V 8 bases and J 5 bases, with 10 bases left between them. The germline V gene has CDR1 MDHEN and CDR2 SYDVKM. The CDR3 loop reads CASDRRDQPQHF. CDR3 nucleotides: TGTGCCAGCGACAGGCGAGATCAGCCCCAGCATTTT.

The V call is TRBV21-1, the J call TRBJ2-5; TRBD2, as called in the table, went unchecked against the DNA. TRBV21-1 is a recognized pseudogene. The CDR3 has 14 residues. The CDR3 sequence is CASIASGRRETQYF. As DNA, the CDR3 is TGTGCCAGCATCGCTAGCGGGAGGCGGGAGACCCAGTACTTC.

This clone was recorded a few times. The chain uses TRBV29-1 and TRBJ1-1; unclear D gene. The CDR3 extends over 13 amino acids. From germline, CDR1 is SQVTM and CDR2 ANQGSEA. V lost 4 bases, J lost 1 base, and 10 bases lay in between. CDR3 coding DNA: TGCAGCGTTGGAGGTGGGCCGAACACTGAAGCTTTCTTT. Residues: CSVGGGPNTEAFF.

This chain uses TRBV19 with TRBJ2-7; unclear D gene. The germline V gene has CDR1 LNHDA and CDR2 SQIVND (reference sequence). The CDR3 length is 14 residues. V was shortened by 2 bases and J by 2 bases, with 10 bases between the two germline ends. The CDR3 here is CASSISPRTYEQYF. The CDR3 DNA sequence: TGTGCCAGTAGTATATCCCCGAGGACCTACGAGCAGTACTTC. Full variable domain (missing parts from reference TRBV19 and TRBJ2-7): DGGITQSPKYLFRKEGQNVTLSCEQNLNHDAMYWYRQDPGQGLRLIYYSQIVNDFQKGDIAEGYSVSREKKESFPLTVTSAQKNPTAFYLCASSISPRTYEQYFGPGTRLTVT.

The chain employs TRBV21-1 and TRBJ2-1. TRBV21-1 is described as a pseudogene. The CDR3 runs to 15 residues. The CDR3: CASSKDWLDYNEQFF. The CDR3 coding sequence is TGTGCCAGCAGCAAAGACTGGCTGGACTACAATGAGCAGTTCTTC.

The gene calls are TRBV5-5 and TRBJ1-6; 11 nucleotides match TRBD1. Per the germline V gene, CDR1 is SGHKS and CDR2 is YYEKEE (reference sequence). The CDR3 covers 14 residues. The J segment lost 10 bases and the V segment lost 3 bases, leaving 3 bases of the junction unmatched. The CDR3: CASSSWTGGSPLHF. CDR3 nucleotide sequence: TGTGCCAGCAGCTCCTGGACAGGGGGCTCACCCCTCCACTTT.

In DNA, the CDR3 is TGTGCCAGCAGTACGAGGACTAGCGTCCCCTACGAGCAGTACTTC. Protein product: CASSTRTSVPYEQYF. The chain is built from TRBV6-5 and TRBJ2-7; 9 bases are a match to TRBD2. The V segment lost 5 bases and the J segment 2 bases; nucleotides outside the gene matches: 7. Germline CDR1 is MNHEY and CDR2 is SVGAGI. The CDR3 extends over 15 amino acids.

This clone showed up just a few times. CDR3 in DNA: TGTGCCAGCAGGGGAGGGACAGGGCGAACTGAAGCTTTCTTT. Protein product: CASRGGTGRTEAFF. V gene TRBV2 combines with J gene TRBJ1-1; 9 nucleotides line up with TRBD1. J lost 5 bases, V lost 6 bases, and 7 bases had no gene match. Germline values: CDR1 SNHLY, CDR2 FYNNEI. CDR3 size: 14 residues.